The T cell receptor beta chain described here comes from a study of T cell responses to AZD1222 COVID-19 vaccine listed by TCRdb under 2021. For context, the study as a whole: A total of 230 or so trial participants underwent TCR sequencing, of whom about 200 received two doses of AZD1222 and about 26 received two doses of the MenACWY control vaccine. Trial participants were enrolled by age into subgroups of 18-55, 56-69 and 70-plus years, and approximately 150, 30 and 60 TCR-sequenced participants, respectively, were included in these subgroups.

The CDR3 regions of human TCRbeta chains were subjected to immunosequencing. As for how the authors treated the data: Repertoire TCRs were checked for matches against a reference library of SARS-CoV-2-specific TCRs that had been generated using the MIRA antigen-specificity platform. Breadth was defined as the fraction of unique TCRs that were SARS-CoV-2-associated, and depth was defined as the fraction of total T cells that were SARS-CoV-2-associated. Each spike-specific TCR was assigned to its reactive spike region and to a CD4 or CD8 class using the MIRA data. Log10-transformed breadth and depth values were compared by one-way ANOVA with Sidak's multiple comparisons tests. This is the immuneACCESS table as TCRdb keeps it, with only in-frame sequences that have V and J called. A part of the clones is gone; compared with another copy, unresolved V genes explain less than half, and the rest is unexplained. From that table come the V and J calls and clone size; the DNA was used to work out D and trimming. The sample includes some 150,000 clones, with about nine tenths observed a single time. The ten largest clones represent less than 3.5% of the sample.

Taken with the paper, the label for time point translates to: about 28 days (+/-7) after the second vaccine dose. AZD1222 recipients whose second dose came at about 4 weeks and those whose second dose came at about 12 weeks were combined into one group, since spike-specific TCR depth and breadth did not differ between the two schedules. Samples from vaccinated people were obtained from the UK trials COV001 and COV002, which included a single-blind randomized controlled phase 2/3 trial of AZD1222 (ChAdOx1 nCoV-19) in healthy adults. Trial participant PBMC samples were collected at day 0 and day 28 after the second dose for TCRbeta chain sequencing. The germline V gene supplies CDR1 KGHSH and CDR2 LQKENI. V loses 1 base, J loses 1 base, and the germline ends lie 8 bases apart. The CDR3 covers 14 residues, taking in both the cysteine and the phenylalanine. The DNA shown is the 42-base CDR3, in frame from base 1.

Notes on this clone: It has no known antigen specificity. No much larger clone is present one base from it, and per-base qualities are unavailable.

Paper-wide results and their limitations: CD4 TCRs associated with the vaccine covered the entire spike protein, and the dominant responses were in regions 160-218 and 743-854. Reportedly, almost half of the unique spike-specific TCRs recognized epitopes lying outside the regions that are mutated in the B.1.351 and B.1.1.7 variants. Most participants were white British and females outnumbered males, and the authors suggested that clonal diversity may have been underestimated. Conclusions about previously exposed vaccinees were limited because only a handful of AZD1222 recipients were SARS-CoV-2 seropositive at baseline. In the small 56-69-year group, the increase in depth fell short of significance, most likely because of low power. Because no day 14 peak-response samples were available, repertoires were characterized only after the peak T cell response. After two AZD1222 doses, spike-specific TCR breadth and depth were significantly higher than at day 0 and than in MenACWY recipients.

This TCR derives from an adult who received the AZD1222 COVID-19 vaccine. The chain uses TRBV18 and TRBJ2-7; confidence is insufficient to name the D gene. Sequencing was performed on peripheral blood, taken 28 days after the second AZD1222 dose. The CDR3 sequence is CASSPLQSSYEQYF. The bases read TGTGCCAGCTCACCACTACAGTCTTCCTACGAGCAGTACTTC.